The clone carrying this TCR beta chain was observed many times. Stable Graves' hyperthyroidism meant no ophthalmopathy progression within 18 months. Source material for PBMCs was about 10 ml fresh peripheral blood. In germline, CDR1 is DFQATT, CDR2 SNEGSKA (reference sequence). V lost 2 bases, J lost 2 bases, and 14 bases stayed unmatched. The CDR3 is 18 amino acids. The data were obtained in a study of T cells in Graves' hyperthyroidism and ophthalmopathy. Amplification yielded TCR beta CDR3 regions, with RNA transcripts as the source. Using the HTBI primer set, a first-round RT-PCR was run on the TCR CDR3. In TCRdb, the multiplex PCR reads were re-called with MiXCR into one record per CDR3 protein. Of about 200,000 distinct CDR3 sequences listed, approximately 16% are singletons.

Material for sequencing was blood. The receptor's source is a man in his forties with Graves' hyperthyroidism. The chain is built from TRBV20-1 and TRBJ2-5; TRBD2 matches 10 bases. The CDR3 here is CSARNSTSGTGKQETQYF. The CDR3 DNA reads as TGCAGTGCTAGAAATAGCACTAGCGGGACTGGGAAACAAGAGACCCAGTACTTC.